The present entry profiles one T cell receptor beta chain with its context. The antigen remains undetermined. The CDR3 totals 15 residues. From germline, CDR1 is SNHLY and CDR2 FYNNEI. The junction had 5 bases not matched to a gene; V was cut back by 1 base and J by 2 bases. The data stem from a study of long-term antiretroviral therapy in people with HIV. An immunoSEQ assay, version v3.0, was performed at survey level. The protocol was immunoSEQ multiplex PCR, while the TCRdb copy is restricted to in-frame clones and leaves out a portion. The sample holds 25,000 to 30,000 clones, 82% seen once. Study-level points and caveats: Once patients were on ART, diversity went higher but still fell short of transplant donor controls.

This sequence originates from a man between 50 and 59 years old with HIV. This sample comprised unsorted PBMCs, obtained 2.9 years after starting antiretroviral therapy. The chain links TRBV2 to TRBJ2-7, with 7 nucleotides matching TRBD2. The DNA of the CDR3 is TGTGCCAGCAGTGAAGGGGGGGGAGTAACCTACGAGCAGTACTTC. This encodes CASSEGGGVTYEQYF.